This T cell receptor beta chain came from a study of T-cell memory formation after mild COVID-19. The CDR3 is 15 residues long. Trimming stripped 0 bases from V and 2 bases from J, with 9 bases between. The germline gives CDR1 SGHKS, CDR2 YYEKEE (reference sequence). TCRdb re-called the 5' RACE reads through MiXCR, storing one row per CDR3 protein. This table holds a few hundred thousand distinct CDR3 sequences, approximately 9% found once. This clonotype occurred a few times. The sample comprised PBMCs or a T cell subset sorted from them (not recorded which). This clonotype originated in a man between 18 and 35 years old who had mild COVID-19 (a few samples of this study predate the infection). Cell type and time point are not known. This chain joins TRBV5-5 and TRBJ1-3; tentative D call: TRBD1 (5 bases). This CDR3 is CASSLARDPGNTIYF. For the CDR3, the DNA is TGTGCCAGCAGCTTGGCCAGGGACCCTGGAAACACCATATATTTT.